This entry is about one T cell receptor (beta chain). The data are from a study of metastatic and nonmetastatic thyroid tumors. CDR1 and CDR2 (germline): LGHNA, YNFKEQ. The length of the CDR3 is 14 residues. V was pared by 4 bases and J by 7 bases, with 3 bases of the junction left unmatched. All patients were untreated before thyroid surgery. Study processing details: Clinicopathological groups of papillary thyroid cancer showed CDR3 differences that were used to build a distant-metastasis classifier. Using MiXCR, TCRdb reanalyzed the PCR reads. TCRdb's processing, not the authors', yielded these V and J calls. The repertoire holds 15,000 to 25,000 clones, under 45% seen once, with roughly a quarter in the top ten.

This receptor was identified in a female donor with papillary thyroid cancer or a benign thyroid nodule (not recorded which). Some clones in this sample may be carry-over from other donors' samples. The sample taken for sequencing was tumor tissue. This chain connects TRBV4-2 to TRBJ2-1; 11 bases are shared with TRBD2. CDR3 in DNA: TGTGCCAGCAGCCTAGCGGGAGGGCAAAATGAGCAGTTCTTC. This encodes CASSLAGGQNEQFF.